These 28 T cell receptor beta chains were sequenced from one sample in a study of PD-L1 blockade in urothelial cancer. The repertoire was sequenced with immunoSEQ multiplex PCR; TCRdb's copy has only in-frame clones and lacks some. The repertoire includes approximately 52,000 clones, 70% to 80% of them detected once, and 3% to 4% sits in the top ten. Specimen: PBMCs, collected around atezolizumab (anti-PD-L1) treatment. The receptor set was obtained from a man aged 65 to 85 with urothelial cancer.

The chain combines TRBV4-2 with TRBJ2-1, with 9 bases lining up with TRBD1. CDR1 is LGHNA, CDR2 YNFKEQ, per germline. V lost 0 bases and J lost 8; bases outside the gene matches: 11. This CDR3 has 17 amino acids. For the CDR3, the DNA is TGTGCCAGCAGCCAAGATTATAGGACAGGGGCTCGGGATGAGCAGTTCTTC. It translates to CASSQDYRTGARDEQFF.

Written as DNA, the CDR3 is TGCGCCAGCAGCTTCGGGGGGTCCAACTATGGCTACACCTTC. Residues: CASSFGGSNYGYTF. The chain uses TRBV5-1 and TRBJ1-2, with a possible D match to TRBD1 (5 bases). V lost 2 bases to trimming and J lost 2 bases, with 10 bases between them. Germline CDR1 is SGHRS and CDR2 is YFSETQ. The CDR3 consists of 14 residues.

This chain uses TRBV2 with TRBJ1-1; D may be TRBD1 (6 bases). This CDR3 region has 15 residues. V lost 5 bases and J lost 2, with 15 bases in between. Germline CDR1 is SNHLY and CDR2 is FYNNEI. The CDR3 sequence: CASSPIRQANTEAFF. The CDR3 DNA reads TGTGCCAGCAGTCCGATTCGACAGGCCAACACTGAAGCTTTCTTT.

J is TRBJ1-1 and V is TRBV19, with D maybe TRBD1 (6 bases). Germline CDR1 reads LNHDA; CDR2 reads SQIVND (reference sequence). V shed 6 bases and J shed 1 base, with 15 bases lying between them. The CDR3 runs to 15 residues. CDR3 sequence (DNA): TGTGCCAGTAGAGTCCCCGGGGGGGCGAACACTGAAGCTTTCTTT. This codes for CASRVPGGANTEAFF.

The rearrangement uses TRBV6-6 and TRBJ2-1, with TRBD2 matching over 7 bases. The V gene end was trimmed by 5 bases and the J gene end by 0 bases; junction bases not matched to a gene: 1. From germline, CDR1 is MNHNY and CDR2 SVGAGI (reference sequence). This CDR3 is built from 14 residues. For the CDR3, the DNA is TGTGCCAGCAGTCGCGGGAGCTCCTACAATGAGCAGTTCTTC. Its translation is CASSRGSSYNEQFF.

This clone was found a few times. This chain connects TRBV28 to TRBJ2-7; 10 positions match TRBD2. Germline CDR1 is MDHEN and CDR2 is SYDVKM. The V and J ends lost 7 bases and 3 bases, in that order; junction bases with no gene match: 6. The CDR3 runs 14 residues. The CDR3 reads CASNIAGGIYEQYF. DNA of the CDR3: TGTGCCAGCAATATAGCGGGAGGTATCTACGAGCAGTACTTC.

The chain combines TRBV4-3 with TRBJ1-5; no firm D call. Germline values: CDR1 LGHNA, CDR2 YSLEER. This CDR3 contains 14 residues. V lost 1 base and J lost 5, with 9 bases in between. CDR3 sequence (DNA): TGCGCCAGCAGCCAAGTCGACTGGGATCAGCCCCAGCATTTT. Translating it yields CASSQVDWDQPQHF.

The chain recombines TRBV5-1 with TRBJ1-1, with 10 bases aligning to TRBD1. This CDR3 spans 14 amino acids. V was clipped by 3 bases and J by 5 bases; unmatched bases: 4. Germline CDR1 and CDR2: SGHRS and YFSETQ. The CDR3 protein is CASSWTGGKTEAFF. Here the CDR3 DNA reads TGCGCCAGCAGCTGGACAGGGGGGAAGACTGAAGCTTTCTTT.

This clone came up a few times. The J gene is TRBJ1-5, the V gene TRBV12-5; weak D call: TRBD1 (6 bases). This CDR3 is built from 16 residues. The germline V gene encodes CDR1 LGHNT and CDR2 FRNRAP. The V gene lost 0 bases and the J gene lost 4 bases, with 13 bases spanning the gap. The CDR3: CASGLVQGYGNQPQHF. The CDR3 DNA follows: TGTGCTAGTGGTTTGGTACAGGGATACGGTAATCAGCCCCAGCATTTT.

CDR3 sequence reads: CASSFTGPTGELFF. CDR3 nucleotide sequence: TGCGCCAGCAGCTTCACAGGGCCAACCGGGGAGCTGTTTTTT. This chain joins TRBV5-1 and TRBJ2-2; D is perhaps TRBD1 (6 bases). Trimming took 2 bases from V and 5 from J, leaving 10 bases between them. This CDR3 spans 14 amino acids. Germline CDR1 SGHRS, CDR2 YFSETQ.

A single count supports this clone. V is TRBV5-1 and J is TRBJ2-1, with no clear D. The CDR3 runs 14 residues. The germline V and J ends were trimmed by 0 bases and 2 bases, with 6 bases remaining between them. Germline CDR1 SGHRS, CDR2 YFSETQ. The CDR3 nucleotides read TGCGCCAGCAGCTTGGTAGCTACCTACAATGAGCAGTTCTTC. It yields the protein CASSLVATYNEQFF.

The J gene is TRBJ1-6, the V gene TRBV7-6; weak D call: TRBD1 (6 bases). The CDR3 is 14 residues long. Germline V lookup: CDR1 SGHVS, CDR2 FNYEAQ. Trimming cost V 5 bases and J 10 bases, with 15 bases left between them. The CDR3: CASSPGTFGSPLHF. CDR3 bases: TGTGCCAGCAGCCCCGGGACATTTGGATCACCCCTCCACTTT.

The chain links TRBV9 to TRBJ1-3, with 7 bases aligning to TRBD1. Germline V gene data show CDR1 as SGDLS and CDR2 as YYNGEE. With 0 bases clipped from V and 3 bases from J, the junction kept 3 bases outside the gene matches. This CDR3 comprises 15 residues. The CDR3 here is CASSVEGGHGNTIYF. CDR3 nucleotide sequence: TGTGCCAGCAGCGTAGAAGGGGGCCATGGAAACACCATATATTTT.

CDR3: CASSLEDSEQYF. The DNA for the CDR3 is TGCGCCAGCAGCTTGGAGGACAGCGAGCAGTACTTC. The chain recombines TRBV5-1 with TRBJ2-7; the D gene is possibly TRBD1 (6 bases). Germline-derived CDR1 and CDR2 are SGHRS and YFSETQ. V was clipped by 0 bases and J by 6 bases, with 7 bases between them. This CDR3 region has 12 residues.

The chain couples TRBV6-1 to TRBJ1-3; maybe TRBD1 (6 bases). Germline values: CDR1 MNHNS, CDR2 SASEGT. Trimming left V 6 bases short and J 2 bases short, with 8 bases between. This CDR3 is 13 amino acids long. CDR3 in amino acids: CASSRQAGNTIYF. CDR3 coding DNA: TGTGCCAGCAGCCGACAGGCTGGAAACACCATATATTTT.

This chain uses TRBV4-2 with TRBJ2-1, with D perhaps TRBD1 (6 bases). The V end lost 4 bases, the J end lost 4 bases, and 11 bases lay between the germline ends. Per the germline V gene, CDR1 is LGHNA and CDR2 is YNFKEQ. The CDR3 is 14 amino acids. CDR3 residues: CASSLRDTYNEQFF. The CDR3 DNA reads TGTGCCAGCAGCCTCCGGGACACATACAATGAGCAGTTCTTC.

This chain links TRBV6-5 with TRBJ2-1, with 9 bases identical to TRBD2. Germline assignment: CDR1 MNHEY and CDR2 SVGAGI. The junction had 9 bases not matched to a gene; V was cut back by 8 bases and J by 4 bases. The CDR3 is 15 amino acids. CDR3 region: CASLVAGAVYNEQFF. The CDR3 DNA reads TGTGCCAGCTTGGTAGCGGGGGCCGTATACAATGAGCAGTTCTTC.

In DNA, the CDR3 is TGCGCCAGCAGCCAAGCCCCCGGGGGGGGCGCAGAGACCCAGTACTTC. Protein: CASSQAPGGGAETQYF. The chain joins TRBV4-1 to TRBJ2-5, with 8 bases identical to TRBD2. Germline CDR1 is MGHRA and CDR2 is YSYEKL. Trimming removed 1 base from V and 4 bases from J; junction bases left unmatched: 8. The CDR3 extends over 16 amino acids.

The chain recombines TRBV7-3 with TRBJ2-5; 12 bases align to TRBD1. This CDR3 contains 15 residues. In germline, CDR1 is SGHTA, CDR2 FQGTGA. V trimming: 5 bases; J trimming: 4 bases; junction bases outside the gene matches: 5. The CDR3 is CASSRGTGGPETQYF. The DNA for the CDR3 is TGTGCCAGCAGCCGGGGGACAGGGGGCCCAGAGACCCAGTACTTC.

Here the CDR3 DNA reads TGTGCCTGGAACCGGGGGGAAGGGAACACTGAAGCTTTCTTT. It encodes CAWNRGEGNTEAFF. The chain is built from TRBV30 and TRBJ1-1, with a tentative D call TRBD1 (5 bases). This CDR3 is built from 14 residues. Trimming took 4 bases from V and 1 from J, leaving 13 bases between them. The germline CDR1 and CDR2 sequences are GTSNPN and SVGIG (reference sequence).

The gene calls are TRBV6-1 and TRBJ1-5; 7 bases agree with TRBD1. The V gene end was trimmed by 5 bases and the J gene end by 1 base; junction bases not matched to a gene: 5. Germline CDR1 and CDR2: MNHNS and SASEGT. This CDR3 has 15 amino acids. The CDR3 is CASSSKGASNQPQHF. In DNA form, the CDR3 reads TGTGCCAGCAGTTCTAAGGGGGCCAGCAATCAGCCCCAGCATTTT.

The V call is TRBV19, the J call TRBJ1-4, with a possible D match to TRBD1 (6 bases). Trimming pared 5 bases from V and 3 bases from J, leaving 10 bases between. The CDR3 is 14 amino acids. Germline CDR1 reads LNHDA; CDR2 reads SQIVND (reference sequence). This CDR3 is CASSRNRANEKLFF. In DNA form, the CDR3 reads TGTGCCAGTAGTCGAAACAGGGCTAATGAAAAACTGTTTTTT.

The chain has TRBV6-1 and TRBJ2-5; 8 positions agree with TRBD1. V gave up 2 bases and J gave up 5 bases; unmatched junction bases: 10. Germline CDR1 is MNHNS and CDR2 is SASEGT. This CDR3 is built from 16 residues. For the CDR3, the DNA is TGTGCCAGCAGTGAACCAGGCAGGGGGCGGTTGGAGACCCAGTACTTC. Amino acids: CASSEPGRGRLETQYF.

A note on this clone: A much larger clone lies a single base off, so this may be a read error. The chain uses TRBV5-1 and TRBJ1-1, with a possible D match to TRBD1 (5 bases). The CDR3 contains 14 residues. Germline V CDR1 and CDR2: SGHRS, YFSETQ. The germline V and J ends were trimmed by 0 bases and 7 bases, with 13 bases remaining between them. CDR3 sequence: CASSLEQGRIEAFF. The CDR3 region has the DNA TGCGCCAGCAGCTTGGAGCAGGGCAGGATTGAAGCTTTCTTT.

This clone was counted a single time. J is TRBJ1-2 and V is TRBV29-1; maybe TRBD1 (6 bases). CDR1 is SQVTM and CDR2 is ANQGSEA in the germline V gene. Trimming took off 4 bases at V and 5 bases at J, with 23 bases between the two ends. The CDR3 has 16 amino acids. This CDR3 is CSVVSRGQATGYGYTF. The CDR3 DNA reads as TGCAGCGTTGTATCCAGGGGCCAGGCAACGGGGTATGGCTACACCTTC.

The CDR3 DNA is TGTGCCAGCAGTGTTATAGGACTAGCGAACGAGCAGTACTTC. It translates to CASSVIGLANEQYF. The rearrangement uses TRBV28 and TRBJ2-7; 9 bases are shared with TRBD2. Germline V CDR1 and CDR2: MDHEN, SYDVKM. The trim removed 5 bases at V and 5 bases at J, leaving 7 bases unmatched. The CDR3 covers 14 residues.

The chain joins TRBV11-3 to TRBJ2-3, with a weak D call TRBD2 (6 bases). The CDR3 is made up of 15 amino acids. The germline V gene has CDR1 SGHNT and CDR2 YENEEA. V shed 1 base and J shed 3 bases, with 11 bases lying between them. CDR3 bases: TGTGCCAGCAGCTTAGTCGGGGGAGTAACAGATACGCAGTATTTT. Amino acid sequence: CASSLVGGVTDTQYF.

The rearrangement links TRBV9 to TRBJ2-7; 10 bases match TRBD2. CDR1 is SGDLS and CDR2 is YYNGEE in the germline V gene. Unmatched junction bases numbered 4, after V lost 0 bases and J lost 4 bases. The CDR3 has 15 residues. The CDR3 DNA reads TGTGCCAGCAGCGTAGCTAGCGGGAGCAATTACGAGCAGTACTTC. It translates to CASSVASGSNYEQYF.